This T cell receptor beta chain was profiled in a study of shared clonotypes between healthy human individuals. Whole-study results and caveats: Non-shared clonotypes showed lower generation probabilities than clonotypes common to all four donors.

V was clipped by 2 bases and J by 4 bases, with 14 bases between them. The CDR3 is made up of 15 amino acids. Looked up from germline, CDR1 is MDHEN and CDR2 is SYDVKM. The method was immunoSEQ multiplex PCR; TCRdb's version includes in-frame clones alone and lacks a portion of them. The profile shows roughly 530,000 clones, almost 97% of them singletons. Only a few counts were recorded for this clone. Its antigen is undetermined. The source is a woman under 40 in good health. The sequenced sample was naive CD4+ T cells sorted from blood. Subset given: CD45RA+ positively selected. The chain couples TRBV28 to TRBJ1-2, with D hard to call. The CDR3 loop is CASSLGYGDSYGYTF. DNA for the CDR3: TGTGCCAGCAGTTTAGGGTACGGGGATAGCTATGGCTACACCTTC.